One sample yielded the 25 T cell receptor beta chains listed below, sequenced in a study of T cells in Graves' hyperthyroidism and ophthalmopathy. RNA transcripts gave rise to amplified TCR beta CDR3 regions. First-round RT-PCR targeting the TCR CDR3 was performed with the HTBI primer set. TCRdb re-analysed the multiplex PCR reads in MiXCR, keeping a single row per CDR3 protein. The sample yields approximately 400,000 distinct CDR3 sequences, 15% to 18% seen once. Specimen: blood. The origin of the receptors is a young woman with Graves' hyperthyroidism that later progressed to Graves' ophthalmopathy.

At least ten counts were recorded for this clonotype. This chain links TRBV3-1 with TRBJ1-2; maybe TRBD1 (6 bases). The CDR3 spans 17 residues. Germline lookup yields CDR1 LGHDT and CDR2 YNNKEL (reference sequence). V was cut by 0 bases and J by 4 bases, with 18 bases left in between. The CDR3 loop is CASSQEGGGPSVYGYTF. The CDR3, as DNA: TGTGCCAGCAGCCAAGAAGGGGGAGGCCCTTCCGTCTATGGCTACACCTTC.

This clonotype was counted ten times or more. J is TRBJ1-1 and V is TRBV27; 7 bases are shared with TRBD1. There are 14 residues in the CDR3. Germline V CDR1 and CDR2: MNHEY, SMNVEV (reference sequence). V shed 3 bases, J shed 1 base, and the junction held 2 bases outside the gene matches. The CDR3 loop reads CASSFTGANTEAFF. The CDR3 DNA reads TGTGCCAGCAGTTTCACAGGGGCGAACACTGAAGCTTTCTTT.

The chain combines TRBV28 with TRBJ2-6; weak D call: TRBD2 (5 bases). Germline V gene sequence: CDR1 MDHEN, CDR2 SYDVKM. The CDR3 runs to 18 residues. V lost 3 bases to trimming and J lost 0 bases, with 15 bases between them. The DNA of the CDR3 is TGTGCCAGCAGTTTCGGATTAGCGCCCAACTCTGGGGCCAACGTCCTGACTTTC. Amino acids: CASSFGLAPNSGANVLTF. Supplemented by reference TRBV28 and TRBJ2-6, the full variable domain reads DVKVTQSSRYLVKRTGEKVFLECVQDMDHENMFWYRQDPGLGLRLIYFSYDVKMKEKGDIPEGYSVSREKKERFSLILESASTNQTSMYLCASSFGLAPNSGANVLTFGAGSRLTVL.

This clonotype appeared many times. The V and J genes are TRBV12-3 or TRBV12-4 and TRBJ1-1; D is uncertain. V lost 5 bases, J lost 8 bases, and 24 bases lay in between. This CDR3 has 16 residues. The DNA for the CDR3 is TGTGCCAGCAGTCGGTGGGAGGGAAGCCCCGACTACGAAGCTTTCTTT. Protein sequence: CASSRWEGSPDYEAFF.

In this sample, this clonotype turned up many times. The V call is TRBV28, the J call TRBJ2-5; 8 nucleotides align to TRBD2. The CDR3 has 17 residues. V shed 1 base, J shed 3 bases, and the junction held 10 bases outside the gene matches. Germline CDR1 is MDHEN and CDR2 is SYDVKM. CDR3 in DNA: TGTGCCAGCAGTTTATCGTCTGCTAGCGGGTATAAAGAGACCCAGTACTTC. Translated, it gives CASSLSSASGYKETQYF. Together with reference TRBV28 and TRBJ2-5, the CDR3 gives the full variable domain: DVKVTQSSRYLVKRTGEKVFLECVQDMDHENMFWYRQDPGLGLRLIYFSYDVKMKEKGDIPEGYSVSREKKERFSLILESASTNQTSMYLCASSLSSASGYKETQYFGPGTRLLVL.

This clonotype was recorded once. Relative to the germline gene, one junction end is altered; a read error may explain this. The V gene is TRBV5-5, the J gene TRBJ1-2, with no clear D. CDR3 length equals 13 residues. Germline CDR1 SGHKS, CDR2 YYEKEE (reference sequence). For the CDR3, the DNA is TGTGCCAGCAGCTTGGACCGGTACTATGGCTGCACCTTC. This sequence encodes CASSLDRYYGCTF.

This chain links TRBV3-1 with TRBJ2-5, with D unresolved. The CDR3 consists of 15 residues. CDR1 LGHDT and CDR2 YNNKEL come from the germline V gene (reference sequence). Between the trimmed V and J ends, which lost 3 bases and 2 bases, there was a span of 13 bases. CDR3 in DNA: TGTGCCAGCAGCCAGGGTCAATGGAGACAAGAGACCCAGTACTTC. As protein: CASSQGQWRQETQYF.

The sample holds many counts of this clonotype. The chain recombines TRBV19 with TRBJ1-1; D remains ambiguous. The V and J ends lost 10 bases and 0 bases respectively, with 6 bases between them. This CDR3 region has 11 residues. CDR1 is LNHDA, CDR2 SQIVND, per germline (reference sequence). The DNA of the CDR3 is TGTGCCACCTCAGTGAACACTGAAGCTTTCTTT. This encodes CATSVNTEAFF.

This clonotype was detected many times. The rearrangement links TRBV5-1 to TRBJ2-7; 8 bases line up with TRBD2. V was clipped by 5 bases and J by 2 bases; unmatched bases: 3. CDR3 length equals 13 residues. Germline-derived CDR1 and CDR2 are SGHRS and YFSETQ. The CDR3 region is CASRAGDTYEQYF. Here the CDR3 DNA reads TGCGCCAGCAGAGCGGGAGATACCTACGAGCAGTACTTC.

This clonotype was seen many times. This CDR3 is CASSLDAGSQETQYF. CDR3 sequence (DNA): TGTGCCAGCAGCTTAGACGCCGGCAGCCAAGAGACCCAGTACTTC. This chain uses TRBV7-2 with TRBJ2-5; D unresolved. This CDR3 spans 15 amino acids. Trimming cost V 1 base and J 1 base, with 10 bases left between them. Germline CDR1 and CDR2: SGHTA and FQGNSA.

At least ten counts were recorded for this clonotype. This chain links TRBV20-1 with TRBJ2-3; D is undetermined. V lost 5 bases and J lost 4, with 4 bases in between. Germline CDR1 DFQATT, CDR2 SNEGSKA (reference sequence). The CDR3 runs to 10 residues. The CDR3 bases are TGCAGTGCTCGCCCAGATACGCAGTATTTT. Its protein product is CSARPDTQYF.

This clonotype was counted at least ten times. CDR3 amino acids: CASSLSGGDYYEQYF. The CDR3 DNA is TGTGCCAGCAGTTTATCGGGAGGGGACTACTACGAGCAGTACTTC. The chain links TRBV28 to TRBJ2-7; 8 nucleotides align to TRBD2. V shed 1 base, J shed 3 bases, and the junction held 5 bases outside the gene matches. The CDR3 contains 15 residues. Germline lookup yields CDR1 MDHEN and CDR2 SYDVKM.

This chain uses TRBV9 with TRBJ1-6, with D hard to call. Germline V gives CDR1 SGDLS, CDR2 YYNGEE. V gave up 0 bases and J gave up 6 bases, with 7 bases separating them. CDR3 size: 14 residues. Here the CDR3 reads CASSVESSNSPLHF. The CDR3 bases are TGTGCCAGCAGCGTAGAGAGTAGTAATTCACCCCTCCACTTT.

The gene calls are TRBV7-9 and TRBJ2-2; TRBD2 matches at 8 bases. The CDR3 length is 16 residues. Germline assignment: CDR1 SEHNR and CDR2 FQNEAQ (reference sequence). V shed 5 bases and J 2 bases; nucleotides not matched to a gene: 7. CDR3 residues: CASSPGLADNTGELFF. CDR3 coding DNA: TGTGCCAGCAGCCCTGGACTAGCAGATAACACCGGGGAGCTGTTTTTT.

The V call is TRBV9, the J call TRBJ2-7; tentative D call: TRBD2 (6 bases). TRBJ2-1 matches the DNA end more closely, so the J call is doubtful. The CDR3 is made up of 15 amino acids. Germline CDR1 is SGDLS and CDR2 is YYNGEE. The CDR3 protein is CASSVGASESYEQFF. Here the CDR3 DNA reads TGTGCCAGCAGCGTAGGGGCTAGCGAATCCTACGAGCAGTTCTTC.

This clonotype was seen at least ten times. The genes are TRBV7-3 and TRBJ2-1; 7 bases fit TRBD2. Germline CDR1 SGHTA, CDR2 FQGTGA. Trimming at V came to 1 base and at J to 4 bases, leaving 4 bases not matched to a gene. This CDR3 spans 15 amino acids. CDR3 region: CASSLNSGGYNEQFF. In DNA, the CDR3 is TGTGCCAGCAGCTTAAACTCGGGGGGATACAATGAGCAGTTCTTC.

V is TRBV14 and J is TRBJ2-1; 13 nucleotides line up with TRBD2. V gave up 4 bases and J gave up 15 bases; unmatched junction bases: 6. CDR3 length: 13 amino acids. The V gene's germline CDR1 is SGHDN and CDR2 FVKESK. CDR3 DNA sequence: TGTGCCAGCAGCCCTCGGACTAGCGGGAGTTGGTTCTTC. This gives the protein CASSPRTSGSWFF.

The DNA of the CDR3 is TGTGCCACCAGCGCCCGGGACCCACCGGGCGCCTACAATGAGCAGTTCTTC. Translating gives CATSARDPPGAYNEQFF. The rearrangement links TRBV15 to TRBJ2-1; D is possibly TRBD1 or TRBD2 (5 bases each). The germline V gene encodes CDR1 LNHNV and CDR2 YYDKDF (reference sequence). The CDR3 spans 17 residues. Between the trimmed V and J ends, which lost 5 bases and 2 bases, there was a span of 19 bases.

This clonotype was detected many times. The chain carries TRBV11-2 and TRBJ1-1, with unresolved D. Trimming stripped 1 base from V and 3 bases from J, with 9 bases between. This CDR3 has 14 residues. CDR1 and CDR2 (germline): SGHAT, FQNNGV. In DNA, the CDR3 is TGTGCCAGCAGCTTAGTCCCAAGCGACACTGAAGCTTTCTTT. It codes for CASSLVPSDTEAFF.

This clonotype was seen many times. This rearrangement joins TRBV7-2 to TRBJ2-5; 8 bases agree with TRBD2. Trimming took 1 base from V and 5 from J; bases not matched to a gene: 6. This CDR3 has 15 residues. CDR1 SGHTA and CDR2 FQGNSA come from the germline V gene. CDR3 nucleotides: TGTGCCAGCAGCTTAGTAGTAGCGGGGTGGGAGACCCAGTACTTC. This gives the protein CASSLVVAGWETQYF.

This clonotype was seen a few times. The chain has TRBV24-1 and TRBJ2-7; D may be TRBD2 (6 bases). This CDR3 is built from 15 residues. The germline V gene has CDR1 KGHDR and CDR2 SFDVKD. The V end was cut by 4 bases, the J end by 4 bases, with 16 bases between. The CDR3 loop reads CATSEGGKGKYEQYF. The CDR3 DNA is TGTGCCACCAGTGAGGGCGGGAAGGGGAAATACGAGCAGTACTTC.

This chain links TRBV20-1 with TRBJ2-2; D not certain. The CDR3 extends over 18 amino acids. Trimming pared 0 bases from V and 1 base from J, leaving 18 bases between. Germline CDR1 DFQATT, CDR2 SNEGSKA (reference sequence). CDR3 in DNA: TGCAGTGCTAGAGACCCCGGACGGCTTTTCATGAACACCGGGGAGCTGTTTTTT. Translated, it gives CSARDPGRLFMNTGELFF.

This clonotype appeared many times. The J gene is TRBJ2-5, the V gene TRBV5-1, with 14 bases identical to TRBD2. Germline V gene lookup returns CDR1 SGHRS and CDR2 YFSETQ. The CDR3 has 19 amino acids. J lost 4 bases, V lost 4 bases, and 15 bases had no gene match. In nucleotides, the CDR3 is TGCGCCAGCAGCCCAAGGTGGGGGACTAGCGGGAGTAGTGGAGAGACCCAGTACTTC. Its protein product is CASSPRWGTSGSSGETQYF.

The chain links TRBV18 to TRBJ2-1, with TRBD2 identical over 10 bases. The CDR3 sequence is 16 residues long. The V segment lost 6 bases and the J segment 8 bases; nucleotides outside the gene matches: 13. Germline V CDR1 and CDR2: KGHSH, LQKENI. CDR3 bases: TGTGCCAGCTCGCAAGCCGGGACTAGCGACGGCTATGAGCAGTTCTTC. Translating it yields CASSQAGTSDGYEQFF.

V usage is TRBV6-5 and J usage is TRBJ2-1, with D tentatively TRBD1 or TRBD2 (5 bases each). CDR3 length: 15 residues. CDR1 and CDR2 from the germline V gene are MNHEY and SVGAGI. V dropped 1 base and J dropped 0 bases, with 7 bases sitting between them. CDR3 sequence: CASSYWGSSYNEQFF. The CDR3 DNA is TGTGCCAGCAGTTACTGGGGGAGCTCCTACAATGAGCAGTTCTTC.